Below are 21 T cell receptor beta chains sequenced from a single sample in a study of regulatory T cells in long-lasting Graves disease. The time point: newly diagnosed GD, antithyroid drugs for less than 3 months. PBMC RNA was the source of the TCR library. Investigators prepared the TCR beta libraries by applying iRepertoire HTBI primers and Arm-PCR of CDR3 regions. MiXCR, applied by TCRdb to the multiplex PCR reads, yields one record per CDR3 protein. The sample lists under 250,000 distinct CDR3 sequences, roughly 19% seen once, with approximately 10% in the top ten. The data also belong to a second study, concerning T cells in Graves' hyperthyroidism and ophthalmopathy.

Sequences were derived from peripheral blood mononuclear cells (PBMCs), sampled at new diagnosis, from a patient treated with antithyroid drugs. All receptors come from a woman in her 30s with Graves disease.

This clonotype turned up a few times. The chain is built from TRBV11-2 and TRBJ1-1; weak D call: TRBD1 (6 bases). V lost 3 bases and J 5 bases, leaving 22 bases between the germline ends. This CDR3 contains 17 residues. CDR1 SGHAT and CDR2 FQNNGV come from the germline V gene. DNA of the CDR3: TGTGCCAGCAGCTTGGGGGGGGGGGGCAAAAAGACGACTGAAGCTTTCTTT. Encoded protein: CASSLGGGGKKTTEAFF.

In this sample, this clonotype turned up many times. The chain employs TRBV6-1 and TRBJ1-2; no definite D call. Trimming took off 3 bases at V and 5 bases at J, with 10 bases between the two ends. This CDR3 is built from 13 residues. Germline V gene sequence: CDR1 MNHNS, CDR2 SASEGT. CDR3 in DNA: TGTGCCAGCAGTGATAGCCAGATTTATGGCTACACCTTC. It yields the protein CASSDSQIYGYTF.

Concerning this clonotype: This could be a read error, since a much larger clone is one nucleotide away. The rearrangement joins TRBV28 to TRBJ1-3; D is perhaps TRBD1 (5 bases). This CDR3 region has 21 residues. CDR1 is MDHEN, CDR2 SYDVKM, per germline. V lost 4 bases to trimming and J lost 3 bases, with 31 bases between them. CDR3 residues: CASSSPSYPTARIPFGNTIYF. CDR3 nucleotide sequence: TGTGCCAGCAGTTCACCAAGCTATCCGACAGCCAGAATCCCCTTTGGAAACACCATATATTTT.

This clonotype has a count of ten or more. J is TRBJ2-3 and V is TRBV6-4; D perhaps matches TRBD2 (7 bases). The CDR3 has 15 amino acids. V lost 3 bases to trimming and J lost 2 bases, with 12 bases between them. The germline CDR1 and CDR2 sequences are MRHNA and SNTAGT. CDR3 residues: CASSEGGAPTDTQYF. The CDR3, as DNA: TGTGCCAGCAGTGAGGGGGGGGCCCCCACAGATACGCAGTATTTT.

For this clonotype: A much larger clone differs from this one at a single base, so this may be a read error. The chain has TRBV13 and TRBJ1-2; D is possibly TRBD1 (5 bases). Germline-derived CDR1 and CDR2 are PRHDT and FYEKMQ (reference sequence). V was shortened by 3 bases and J by 3 bases, with 11 bases between the two germline ends. This CDR3 comprises 14 residues. This CDR3 reads CASSLGVAHYGYTF. The CDR3 bases are TGTGCCAGCAGCTTGGGGGTAGCTCACTATGGCTACACCTTC.

The gene calls are TRBV11-2 and TRBJ2-1; D perhaps matches TRBD2 (6 bases). V dropped 5 bases and J dropped 9 bases, with 20 bases sitting between them. This CDR3 has 15 amino acids. Germline CDR1 reads SGHAT; CDR2 reads FQNNGV. CDR3 nucleotide sequence: TGTGCCAGCAGCCCGCCGGGACTTCAAGGTGGTGAGCAGTTCTTC. Residues: CASSPPGLQGGEQFF.

This clonotype has at least ten counts. The chain joins TRBV28 to TRBJ2-7, with no clear D. CDR3 length equals 12 residues. Germline V gene data show CDR1 as MDHEN and CDR2 as SYDVKM. V was shortened by 6 bases and J by 6 bases, with 12 bases between the two germline ends. The CDR3 protein is CASSLLSREQYF. In DNA form, the CDR3 reads TGTGCCAGCAGCCTCCTGTCCCGCGAGCAGTACTTC.

This clonotype was seen many times. The chain employs TRBV18 and TRBJ1-5, with D uncertain. Germline CDR1 and CDR2: KGHSH and LQKENI. The CDR3 runs 15 residues. The V end lost 2 bases, the J end lost 1 base, and 9 bases lay between the germline ends. The CDR3: CASSPGIPSNQPQHF. The CDR3 DNA is TGTGCCAGCTCACCAGGGATCCCCAGCAATCAGCCCCAGCATTTT.

This clonotype was counted ten times or more. The rearrangement uses TRBV29-1 and TRBJ1-2; 7 nucleotides match TRBD1. The CDR3 contains 12 residues. Germline CDR1 reads SQVTM; CDR2 reads ANQGSEA. Unmatched junction bases numbered 4, after V lost 1 base and J lost 8 bases. CDR3: CSVEGAGGGYTF. CDR3 nucleotides: TGCAGCGTTGAAGGGGCAGGGGGGGGCTACACCTTC.

In its sample, this clonotype was seen many times. This chain uses TRBV5-5 with TRBJ1-2; TRBD1 agrees at 7 bases. Germline loops: CDR1 SGHKS, CDR2 YYEKEE (reference sequence). CDR3 size: 15 residues. Germline trimming cut 0 bases from V and 4 bases from J; bases unmatched to any gene: 6. The CDR3, as DNA: TGTGCCAGCAGCTTGGCCTCGACAGGGAGCTATGGCTACACCTTC. Its protein product is CASSLASTGSYGYTF.

The chain employs TRBV7-9 and TRBJ1-2, with D unclear. Trimming took off 3 bases at V and 0 bases at J, with 14 bases between the two ends. CDR3 length: 16 residues. The germline V gene has CDR1 SEHNR and CDR2 FQNEAQ (reference sequence). The CDR3 DNA reads TGTGCCAGCAGCTTTGGAGATAGGGTCTCTAACTATGGCTACACCTTC. Its translation: CASSFGDRVSNYGYTF. Drawing the rest from reference TRBV7-9 and TRBJ1-2, the complete variable domain is DTGVSQNPRHKITKRGQNVTFRCDPISEHNRLYWYRQTLGQGPEFLTYFQNEAQLEKSRLLSDRFSAERPKGSFSTLEIQRTEQGDSAMYLCASSFGDRVSNYGYTFGSGTRLTVV.

Ten or more counts support this clonotype. The rearrangement links TRBV5-1 to TRBJ2-1; TRBD2 matches at 8 bases. The trim removed 0 bases at V and 2 bases at J, leaving 4 bases unmatched. The CDR3 has 16 amino acids. Germline CDR1 reads SGHRS; CDR2 reads YFSETQ. The CDR3 coding sequence is TGCGCCAGCAGCTTGGGACTAGCGACCCCCTACAATGAGCAGTTCTTC. Amino acids: CASSLGLATPYNEQFF.

The chain couples TRBV5-1 to TRBJ2-5, with 11 bases identical to TRBD1. The trim removed 7 bases at V and 5 bases at J, leaving 7 bases unmatched. The CDR3 extends over 14 amino acids. Germline V gene lookup returns CDR1 SGHRS and CDR2 YFSETQ. This chain's CDR3 is CASRNWTGGETQYF. CDR3 DNA sequence: TGCGCCAGCCGGAACTGGACAGGGGGCGAGACCCAGTACTTC.

The sample holds many counts of this clonotype. The V gene is TRBV9, the J gene TRBJ2-3; 9 nucleotides agree with TRBD2. CDR1 and CDR2 from the germline V gene are SGDLS and YYNGEE. The CDR3 has 17 amino acids. Unmatched junction bases numbered 11, after V lost 0 bases and J lost 6 bases. CDR3 coding DNA: TGTGCCAGCAGCGTAGATTTTGCGGGGGGGCCGGTGGATACGCAGTATTTT. This codes for CASSVDFAGGPVDTQYF. Looking up the rest from reference TRBV9 and TRBJ2-3 gives the full variable domain: DSGVTQTPKHLITATGQRVTLRCSPRSGDLSVYWYQQSLDQGLQFLIQYYNGEERAKGNILERFSAQQFPDLHSELNLSSLELGDSALYFCASSVDFAGGPVDTQYFGPGTRLTVL.

The table lists this clonotype with many counts. This chain connects TRBV13 to TRBJ1-6, with 7 bases that match TRBD1. J gave up 10 bases and V 3 bases, and 6 bases lay outside the gene matches. The CDR3 loop spans 14 amino acids. The V gene's germline CDR1 is PRHDT and CDR2 FYEKMQ (reference sequence). CDR3 in DNA: TGTGCCAGCAGCTTCGGGGACAGTAACTCACCCCTCCACTTT. Amino acids: CASSFGDSNSPLHF.

This clonotype was observed many times. One end of the junction is discordant with germline, which a read error may explain. The CDR3 DNA follows: TGTGCCAGCACTTTAAGACTAGCGGGTAACGATGAGCAGTTCTTC. Its protein is CASTLRLAGNDEQFF. V and J are TRBV28 and TRBJ2-1; 10 bases agree with TRBD2. Germline CDR1 MDHEN, CDR2 SYDVKM. CDR3 size: 15 residues.

This clonotype was seen many times. The rearrangement joins TRBV3-1 to TRBJ1-2; D is perhaps TRBD1 (6 bases). V lost 1 base and J 0 bases, leaving 9 bases between the germline ends. CDR3 length: 15 residues. Germline CDR1 reads LGHDT; CDR2 reads YNNKEL (reference sequence). CDR3 DNA: TGTGCCAGCAGCCAAGGGAGGGGGGCTAACTATGGCTACACCTTC. Its translation is CASSQGRGANYGYTF.

The sample holds many counts of this clonotype. The V and J genes are TRBV7-9 and TRBJ2-5; unclear D gene. From germline, CDR1 is SEHNR and CDR2 FQNEAQ (reference sequence). The CDR3 runs 13 residues. The ends were cut back, 2 bases at V and 1 base at J, with 5 bases in the middle. CDR3 protein: CASSLPPQETQYF. The DNA of the CDR3 is TGTGCCAGCAGCTTACCCCCCCAAGAGACCCAGTACTTC. Filled out from reference TRBV7-9 and TRBJ2-5, the complete variable domain reads DTGVSQNPRHKITKRGQNVTFRCDPISEHNRLYWYRQTLGQGPEFLTYFQNEAQLEKSRLLSDRFSAERPKGSFSTLEIQRTEQGDSAMYLCASSLPPQETQYFGPGTRLLVL.

This clonotype was found a few times. An end of the junction does not agree with germline; a read error may underlie this. The chain is built from TRBV19 and TRBJ1-2; no clear D gene. The CDR3 has 10 residues. Germline CDR1 reads LNHDA; CDR2 reads SQIVND (reference sequence). The CDR3 nucleotides read TGTGCCACTAGTCGTAATGGCTACACCTTC. Translating gives CATSRNGYTF.

Remarks on this clonotype: A single base is all that separates this from a far larger clone, so a read error is likely. The chain uses TRBV3-1 and TRBJ2-4; TRBD1 is a possible D gene (6 bases). Germline assignment: CDR1 LGHDT and CDR2 YNNKEL (reference sequence). V was cut by 0 bases and J by 13 bases, with 19 bases left in between. The CDR3 totals 15 residues. In DNA, the CDR3 is TGTGCCAGCAGCCAAGATTCTGTCAGGGGAATTGAGCAGTACTTC. Translation: CASSQDSVRGIEQYF.

The chain has TRBV6-1 and TRBJ2-7; D not certain. This CDR3 is 9 amino acids long. V lost 6 bases, J lost 6 bases, and 3 bases lay in between. From germline, CDR1 is MNHNS and CDR2 SASEGT. Written as DNA, the CDR3 is TGTGCCAGCAGGGGCGAGCAGTACTTC. Amino acids: CASRGEQYF.